The clone carrying this T cell receptor (beta chain) showed up just a few times. The antigen is not known. V was clipped by 2 bases and J by 2 bases, with 10 bases between them. Germline lookup yields CDR1 LNHDA and CDR2 SQIVND (reference sequence). This CDR3 is built from 14 residues. The data are from a study of T cell responses to AZD1222 COVID-19 vaccine. General study points: The study found Spike-specific TCR breadth and depth rose after two AZD1222 doses. Baseline testing showed seropositivity in only six AZD1222 recipients.

Sequencing used immunoSEQ multiplex PCR; TCRdb keeps in-frame clones, though not all of them. The table includes under 95,000 clones, approximately 87% detected once. The TCR was taken from an adult who received the AZD1222 COVID-19 vaccine. This chain links TRBV19 with TRBJ2-7, with no clear D. Sequencing was performed on peripheral blood, taken 28 days after the second AZD1222 dose. The CDR3 nucleotides read TGTGCCAGTAGTATAATAGGACGGACCTACGAGCAGTACTTC. As protein: CASSIIGRTYEQYF.